The present T cell receptor beta chain was sequenced within a study of blood T cell repertoires in COVID-19 (dated by TCRdb to the early 2020s). Regarding the study in general: Collaborator samples came from the United States, Italy and Spain and covered acute and convalescent phases of COVID-19. The repertoires were released in a freely available public database meant as a resource for research on the immune response to SARS-CoV-2. Sample metadata almost always included a de-identified subject ID, COVID-19 status, age in years and sex. Where available, HLA class I and class II types were taken from metadata supplied by the sample provider and were not determined by assay-based typing. The samples were drawn from the first 160 participants of the ongoing ImmuneRACE study and from 1,254 subjects provided by 6 global collaborators. The dataset comprised deeply sampled blood TCRbeta repertoires from subjects exposed to, actively infected with, or recovered from COVID-19. The material from the prospective study consisted of cDNA or gDNA derived from T cells, B-cell-depleted T cells, or PBMCs. Here is what the overall study found, with its caveats: Clinical and demographic metadata were provided uncurated, with the amount varying by source and participant.

A word on this clone: The specificity of this receptor is unknown. Base qualities were left out, and no much larger clone turns up one base away.

TCRbeta CDR3 regions were amplified from genomic DNA by means of the immunoSEQ Assay, a bias-controlled multiplex PCR. Turning to the authors' computational methods: The number of nucleated cells in each sample was estimated from the amplification of reference gene primers within the assay. To quantify the absolute abundance of each unique TCRbeta CDR3 rearrangement, sequence reads were collapsed and filtered. For each sample, productive Simpson clonality was calculated by taking the square root of Simpson's diversity index across productive rearrangements. TCRdb obtained this table from immuneACCESS and retained in-frame rearrangements with V and J assigned. These tables miss some clones; where compared with another copy, unresolved V genes account for less than half of the shortfall, and the remainder is unexplained. V, J and clone size are taken as reported in that table, and D and trimming were inferred from the DNA itself. This sample is represented by some 99,000 clones; about 87% of them were singletons. The top ten clonotypes cover about 4.2% of the sample.

From a lookup of the germline V gene, CDR1 and CDR2 are SGDLS and YYNGEE. From the cysteine through the phenylalanine, the CDR3 covers 17 amino acids. Only the CDR3 DNA stays, 51 bases, in frame from base 1. Germline trimming amounts to 2 bases on V and 0 bases on J, with 3 as the count of junction bases outside the gene matches. One collaborating source in Seattle enrolled patients while the patients were actively infected and followed the patients over time throughout the course of disease. Each collaborating institution followed its own protocols to collect whole blood in K2EDTA tubes. For TCRbeta analysis, collaborators shipped samples in one of three forms: frozen whole blood, isolated PBMCs, or DNA extracted from either of those sample types.

The sample comprised peripheral blood. The sequence was collected from a human donor with COVID-19, enrolled during active disease. The donor label of this sample is uncertain. The rearranged segments are TRBV9 and TRBJ2-6, and 9 junctional nucleotides match TRBD1. The DNA sequence is TGTGCCAGCAGCGTGGGGACAGGGATCTCTGGGGCCAACGTCCTGACTTTC. The encoded protein is CASSVGTGISGANVLTF.